What follows is one TCR beta chain and its context. Its antigen remains unidentified. The sample comes from a study of post-analysis software for immune sequencing data. The TCR beta cDNA libraries contained unique molecular identifiers. TCRdb re-derived calls from the PCR reads in MiXCR, one entry per CDR3 protein. The repertoire has 750,000 to 950,000 distinct CDR3 sequences, about half of them found once; the top ten carry 4% to 5%. V shed 0 bases and J 10 bases; nucleotides not matched to a gene: 6. Germline V gene lookup returns CDR1 DFQATT and CDR2 SNEGSKA (reference sequence). This CDR3 contains 15 residues. Study observations and caveats: People with multiple sclerosis had a significantly lower normalized Chao1 diversity than controls did. Higher frequency in patients than in controls was seen for roughly five TRBV segments, with TRBV5-6, TRBV5-1 and TRBV20-1 among them.

The sequence came from a girl aged 10-17 years with multiple sclerosis. Sequencing was done on a sample of blood. The rearrangement joins TRBV20-1 to TRBJ2-1; 13 bases are shared with TRBD2. The chain's CDR3 is CSARDWTSGSWEQFF. The CDR3 coding sequence is TGCAGTGCTAGAGATTGGACTAGCGGGAGCTGGGAGCAGTTCTTC.